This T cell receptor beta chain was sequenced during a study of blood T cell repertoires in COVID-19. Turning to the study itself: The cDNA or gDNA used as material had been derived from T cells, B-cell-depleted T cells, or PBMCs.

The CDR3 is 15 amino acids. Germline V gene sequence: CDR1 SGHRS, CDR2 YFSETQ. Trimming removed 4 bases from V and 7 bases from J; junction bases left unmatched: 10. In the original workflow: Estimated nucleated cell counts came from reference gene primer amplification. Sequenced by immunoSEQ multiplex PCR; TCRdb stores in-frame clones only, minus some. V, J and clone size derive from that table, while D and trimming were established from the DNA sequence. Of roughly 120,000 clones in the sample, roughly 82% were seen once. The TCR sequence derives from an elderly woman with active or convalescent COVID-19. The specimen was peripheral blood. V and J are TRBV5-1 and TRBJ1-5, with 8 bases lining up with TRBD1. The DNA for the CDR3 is TGCGCCAGCAGCCTCTGGACAGGGTCGGACCAGCCCCAGCATTTT. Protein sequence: CASSLWTGSDQPQHF.